This T cell receptor beta chain was observed in a study of Graves' ophthalmopathy and Graves' hyperthyroidism. V was clipped by 0 bases and J by 2 bases, with 12 bases between them. The germline V gene encodes CDR1 SGHRS and CDR2 YFSETQ. The CDR3 is made up of 16 amino acids. Ophthalmopathy-affected donors exhibited moderate-to-severe activity, CAS ≥3, NOSPECS ≥4, and duration under 3 months. RNA served as the template for amplifying TCR beta CDR3 regions. Second-round multiplex PCR came after first-round RT-PCR with HTBI primers. In TCRdb, the multiplex PCR reads were re-called with MiXCR into one record per CDR3 protein. The profile shows fewer than 600,000 distinct CDR3 sequences, approximately 15% of them singletons.

The source material was blood. The TCR comes from a woman younger than 45 with Graves' ophthalmopathy. The chain employs TRBV5-1 and TRBJ2-1; D might be TRBD1 (6 bases). CDR3 residues: CASSLAGTTPYNEQFF. The DNA for the CDR3 is TGCGCCAGCAGCTTGGCCGGGACAACACCCTACAATGAGCAGTTCTTC.